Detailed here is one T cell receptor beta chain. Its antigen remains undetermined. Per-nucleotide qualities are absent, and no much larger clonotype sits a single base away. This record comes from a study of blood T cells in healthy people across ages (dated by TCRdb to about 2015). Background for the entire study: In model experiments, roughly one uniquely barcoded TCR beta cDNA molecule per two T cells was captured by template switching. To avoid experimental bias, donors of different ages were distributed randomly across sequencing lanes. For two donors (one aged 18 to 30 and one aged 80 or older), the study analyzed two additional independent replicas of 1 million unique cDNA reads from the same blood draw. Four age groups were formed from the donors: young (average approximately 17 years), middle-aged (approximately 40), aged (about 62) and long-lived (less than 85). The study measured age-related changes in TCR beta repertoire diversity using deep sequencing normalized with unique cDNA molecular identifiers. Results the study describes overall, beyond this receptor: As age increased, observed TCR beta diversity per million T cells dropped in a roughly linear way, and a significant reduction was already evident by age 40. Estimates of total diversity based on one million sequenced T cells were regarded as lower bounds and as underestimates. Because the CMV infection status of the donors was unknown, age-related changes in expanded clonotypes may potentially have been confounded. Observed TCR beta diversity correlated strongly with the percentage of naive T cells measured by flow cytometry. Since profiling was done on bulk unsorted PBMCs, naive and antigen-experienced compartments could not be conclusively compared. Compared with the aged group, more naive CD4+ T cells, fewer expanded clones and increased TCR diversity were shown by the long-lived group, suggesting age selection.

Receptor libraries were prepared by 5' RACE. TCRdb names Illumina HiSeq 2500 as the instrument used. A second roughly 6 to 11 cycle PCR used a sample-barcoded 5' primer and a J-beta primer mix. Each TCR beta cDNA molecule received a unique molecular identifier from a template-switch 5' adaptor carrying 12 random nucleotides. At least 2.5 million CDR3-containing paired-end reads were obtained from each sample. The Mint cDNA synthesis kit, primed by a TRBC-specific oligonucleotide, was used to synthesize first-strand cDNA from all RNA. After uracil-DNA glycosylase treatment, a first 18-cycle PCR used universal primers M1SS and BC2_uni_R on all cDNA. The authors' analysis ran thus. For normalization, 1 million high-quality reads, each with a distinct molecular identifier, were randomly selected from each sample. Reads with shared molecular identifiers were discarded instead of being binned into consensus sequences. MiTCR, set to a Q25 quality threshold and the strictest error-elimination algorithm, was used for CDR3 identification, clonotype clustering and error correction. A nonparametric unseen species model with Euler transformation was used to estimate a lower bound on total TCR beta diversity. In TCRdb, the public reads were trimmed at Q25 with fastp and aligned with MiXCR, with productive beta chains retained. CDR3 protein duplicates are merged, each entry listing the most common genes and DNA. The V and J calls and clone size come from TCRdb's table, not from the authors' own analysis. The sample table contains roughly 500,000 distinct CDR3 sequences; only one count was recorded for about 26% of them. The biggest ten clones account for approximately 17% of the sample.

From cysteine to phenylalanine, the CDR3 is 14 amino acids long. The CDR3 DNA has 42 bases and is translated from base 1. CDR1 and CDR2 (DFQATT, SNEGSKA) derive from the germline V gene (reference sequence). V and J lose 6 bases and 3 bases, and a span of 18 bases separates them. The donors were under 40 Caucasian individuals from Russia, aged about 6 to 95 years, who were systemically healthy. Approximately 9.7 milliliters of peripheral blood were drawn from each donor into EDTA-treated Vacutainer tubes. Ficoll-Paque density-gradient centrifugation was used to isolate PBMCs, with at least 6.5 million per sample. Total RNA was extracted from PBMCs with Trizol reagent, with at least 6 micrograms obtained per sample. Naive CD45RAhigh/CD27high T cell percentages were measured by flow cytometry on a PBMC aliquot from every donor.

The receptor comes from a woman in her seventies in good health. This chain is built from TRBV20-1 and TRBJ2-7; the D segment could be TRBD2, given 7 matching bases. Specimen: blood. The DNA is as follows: TGCAGTGCCCCTAGGGGGGGGGACCTCTACGAGCAGTACTTC. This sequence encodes CSAPRGGDLYEQYF.